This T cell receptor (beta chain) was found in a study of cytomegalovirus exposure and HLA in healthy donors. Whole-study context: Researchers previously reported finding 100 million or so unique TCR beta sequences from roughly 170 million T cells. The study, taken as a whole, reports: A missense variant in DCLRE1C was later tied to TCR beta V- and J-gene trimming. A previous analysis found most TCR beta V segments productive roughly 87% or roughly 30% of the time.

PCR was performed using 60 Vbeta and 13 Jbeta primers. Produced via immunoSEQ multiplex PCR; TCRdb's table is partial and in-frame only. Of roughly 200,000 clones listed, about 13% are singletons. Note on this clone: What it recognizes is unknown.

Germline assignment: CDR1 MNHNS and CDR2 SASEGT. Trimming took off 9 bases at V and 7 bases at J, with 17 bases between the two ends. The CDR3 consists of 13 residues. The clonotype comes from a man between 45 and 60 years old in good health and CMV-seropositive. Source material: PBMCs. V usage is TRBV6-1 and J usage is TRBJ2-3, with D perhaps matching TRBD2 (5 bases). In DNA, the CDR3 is TGTGCCAGTCGAGGGCCCCCGGAATATACGCAGTATTTT. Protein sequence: CASRGPPEYTQYF.